This is a list of T cell receptor beta chains from one sample in a study of blood T cell repertoires in COVID-19. The assay was immunoSEQ multiplex PCR, and TCRdb's table has in-frame clones only and misses some. This sample has roughly 260,000 clones, with 88% found just once. Sequenced material: peripheral blood. Receptors originate from a man in his sixties who had recovered from COVID-19. The CDR3 runs from the conserved cysteine through the conserved F or W. A D gene is named only where the DNA matches it firmly. Clone size, where shown, is once, few, many, or a class for clones that have expanded.

clone size	V gene	J gene	D gene	CDR3 protein	CDR3 DNA
NA	TRBV5-6	TRBJ2-5	NA	CASRGGALTQETQYF	TGTGCCAGCAGGGGTGGGGCACTAACTCAAGAGACCCAGTACTTC
NA	TRBV5-6	TRBJ2-2	NA	CASSWGPRADTGELFF	TGTGCCAGCAGCTGGGGCCCCCGGGCGGACACCGGGGAGCTGTTTTTT
few	TRBV5-6	TRBJ1-2	TRBD1	CASSPTGTAGEGYTF	TGTGCCAGCAGCCCAACCGGGACAGCGGGAGAGGGCTACACCTTC
once	TRBV6-2/TRBV6-3	TRBJ1-2	NA	CASSTSIYGYTF	TGTGCCAGCAGTACATCCATCTATGGCTACACCTTC
NA	TRBV19	TRBJ1-5	TRBD1	CASRRQNRGDQPQHF	TGTGCCAGTCGCCGACAAAACAGGGGGGATCAGCCCCAGCATTTT
NA	TRBV10-2	TRBJ1-1	TRBD1	CASSADRAMNTEAFF	TGCGCCAGCAGCGCCGACAGGGCCATGAACACTGAAGCTTTCTTT
NA	TRBV15	TRBJ2-1	TRBD1	CATSSPGQNNEQFF	TGTGCCACCAGCAGTCCGGGACAGAACAATGAGCAGTTCTTC
NA	TRBV19	TRBJ2-2	TRBD2	CASRGTSVVTGELFF	TGTGCCAGTAGGGGGACTAGCGTAGTCACCGGGGAGCTGTTTTTT
NA	TRBV6-5	TRBJ1-5	TRBD1	CASTPGQGLNQPQHF	TGTGCCAGCACGCCGGGACAGGGATTAAATCAGCCCCAGCATTTT
few	TRBV7-9	TRBJ1-4	NA	CASSLNEKLFF	TGTGCCAGCAGCCTTAATGAAAAACTGTTTTTT
once	TRBV19	TRBJ2-7	TRBD1	CASSLTGSAYEQYF	TGTGCCAGTAGTTTGACAGGGTCTGCATACGAGCAGTACTTC
NA	TRBV7-9	TRBJ1-4	TRBD1	CASSDRDRGEKLFF	TGTGCCAGCAGCGACCGGGACAGGGGTGAAAAACTGTTTTTT
NA	TRBV3-1/TRBV3-2	TRBJ1-6	NA	CASSQGPSSYNSPLHF	TGTGCCAGCAGCCAAGGGCCTAGCTCCTATAATTCACCCCTCCACTTT
NA	TRBV24-1	TRBJ2-3	NA	CATSEQGKVSTDTQYF	TGTGCCACCAGTGAACAGGGCAAGGTCTCCACAGATACGCAGTATTTT
NA	TRBV5-6	TRBJ2-7	NA	CASSLAGAGPPYEQYF	TGTGCCAGCAGCTTGGCTGGGGCGGGGCCCCCCTACGAGCAGTACTTC
NA	TRBV24-1	TRBJ1-5	TRBD1	CATSVAGTGEQPQHF	TGTGCCACCAGTGTCGCCGGGACAGGGGAACAGCCCCAGCATTTT
NA	TRBV11-2	TRBJ2-7	NA	CASSLSKQYF	TGTGCCAGCAGCTTAAGCAAGCAGTACTTC
NA	TRBV24-1	TRBJ1-3	TRBD1	CATSETGTASGNTIYF	TGTGCCACCAGTGAGACCGGGACAGCCTCTGGAAACACCATATATTTT
NA	TRBV6-4	TRBJ2-7	TRBD1	CASSVSGQGTPSTGEQYF	TGTGCCAGCAGTGTCTCAGGACAGGGAACCCCCTCTACGGGGGAGCAGTACTTC
NA	TRBV30	TRBJ2-1	TRBD2	CAWSAPAGGVSYNEQFF	TGTGCCTGGAGTGCACCAGCGGGGGGCGTCTCCTACAATGAGCAGTTCTTC
NA	TRBV27	TRBJ1-1	NA	CASSSPRGADTEAFF	TGTGCCAGCAGCTCCCCCCGGGGGGCGGATACTGAAGCTTTCTTT
NA	TRBV19	TRBJ1-5	TRBD1	CASSRQGGNQPQHF	TGTGCCAGTTCGCGACAGGGAGGCAATCAGCCCCAGCATTTT
NA	TRBV6-2/TRBV6-3	TRBJ2-5	NA	CASSYPEQGGRLAETQYF	TGTGCCAGCAGTTACCCAGAACAGGGGGGCCGACTAGCTGAGACCCAGTACTTC
NA	TRBV7-2	TRBJ1-3	TRBD1	CASSGAGTESSGNTIYF	TGTGCCAGCAGCGGGGCCGGGACAGAGTCCTCTGGAAACACCATATATTTT
NA	TRBV15	TRBJ2-1	TRBD2	CATSRDLWTSGGGNEQFF	TGTGCCACCAGCAGAGATCTCTGGACTAGCGGGGGCGGGAATGAGCAGTTCTTC
NA	TRBV2	TRBJ1-4	NA	CASRTEATNEKLFF	TGTGCCAGCAGGACAGAAGCAACTAATGAAAAACTGTTTTTT
NA	TRBV19	TRBJ2-7	NA	CASSRTTDRTYEQYF	TGTGCCAGTAGTAGGACGACGGACAGAACCTACGAGCAGTACTTC
NA	TRBV6-5	TRBJ2-1	TRBD1	CASSPTGSSYNEQFF	TGTGCCAGCAGCCCGACAGGGAGCTCCTACAATGAGCAGTTCTTC
NA	TRBV29-1	TRBJ1-3	NA	CSVYSGNTIYF	TGCAGCGTATACTCTGGAAACACCATATATTTT
NA	TRBV5-4	TRBJ2-1	TRBD1	CASSTSRDRPYNEQFF	TGTGCCAGCAGCACCAGCCGGGACAGGCCCTACAATGAGCAGTTCTTC
NA	TRBV5-1	TRBJ1-4	NA	CASTNGPQGATNEKLFF	TGCGCCAGCACCAATGGACCCCAGGGCGCAACTAATGAAAAACTGTTTTTT
NA	TRBV24-1	TRBJ2-3	NA	CATSDFAAGADTQYF	TGTGCCACCAGTGATTTCGCGGCAGGGGCAGATACGCAGTATTTT
NA	TRBV2	TRBJ2-5	NA	CASSGGDRYQETQYF	TGTGCCAGCAGTGGGGGTGACAGGTACCAAGAGACCCAGTACTTC
NA	TRBV5-1	TRBJ1-1	NA	CASSLGTHSFTEAFF	TGCGCCAGCAGCTTGGGGACACACTCCTTCACTGAAGCTTTCTTT
NA	TRBV5-4	TRBJ2-3	NA	CASSLGLDSDTQYF	TGTGCCAGCAGCTTGGGACTAGATTCAGATACGCAGTATTTT
NA	TRBV20-1	TRBJ1-3	NA	CSASPKAGNTIYF	TGCAGTGCTAGTCCGAAAGCCGGAAACACCATATATTTT
NA	TRBV19	TRBJ2-7	NA	CASSTQTFPYEQYF	TGTGCCAGTAGTACCCAAACATTTCCCTACGAGCAGTACTTC
NA	TRBV18	TRBJ2-7	TRBD1	CASSPGTGGSYEQYF	TGTGCCAGCTCACCCGGGACAGGGGGGTCCTACGAGCAGTACTTC
NA	TRBV20-1	TRBJ2-3	NA	CSASGGPSTDTQYF	TGCAGTGCTAGTGGGGGCCCGAGCACAGATACGCAGTATTTT
NA	TRBV11-2	TRBJ2-1	TRBD2	CASSLGSGGAYNEQFF	TGTGCCAGCAGCTTAGGGAGCGGGGGGGCCTACAATGAGCAGTTCTTC
NA	TRBV6-4	TRBJ2-1	TRBD1	CASRKTGLGNEQFF	TGTGCCAGCAGAAAGACAGGGCTGGGCAATGAGCAGTTCTTC
NA	TRBV7-9	TRBJ1-1	TRBD1	CASSQLPGQMNTEAFF	TGTGCCAGCAGCCAACTCCCGGGACAGATGAACACTGAAGCTTTCTTT
NA	TRBV7-3	TRBJ2-1	NA	CASSLTTRVNNEQFF	TGTGCCAGCAGCTTAACGACTAGAGTGAATAATGAGCAGTTCTTC
NA	TRBV5-1	TRBJ2-1	NA	CASSLGAGSGEQFF	TGCGCCAGCAGCTTGGGAGCAGGGTCCGGTGAGCAGTTCTTC
NA	TRBV19	TRBJ1-2	NA	CASSTKQGYGYTF	TGTGCCAGTAGCACTAAACAGGGTTATGGCTACACCTTC
NA	TRBV30	TRBJ2-1	TRBD2	CAWSVVAGGFNEQFF	TGTGCCTGGAGTGTAGTAGCGGGGGGTTTCAATGAGCAGTTCTTC
NA	TRBV10-3	TRBJ2-6	NA	CAISVGSSGANVLTF	TGTGCCATCAGTGTTGGCAGCTCTGGGGCCAACGTCCTGACTTTC
NA	TRBV19	TRBJ2-7	TRBD1	CASTKGTGGYEQYF	TGTGCCAGTACGAAAGGGACAGGGGGCTACGAGCAGTACTTC
NA	TRBV27	TRBJ1-5	TRBD1	CASSPRTSWTGGNQPQHF	TGTGCCAGCAGTCCTAGAACCTCCTGGACAGGGGGCAATCAGCCCCAGCATTTT
NA	TRBV30	TRBJ1-2	NA	CAWSVPRARRRGYTF	TGTGCCTGGAGTGTCCCCAGGGCCCGGCGACGAGGCTACACCTTC
NA	TRBV7-8	TRBJ1-6	TRBD1	CASSLVQGSLISPLHF	TGTGCCAGCAGCTTAGTACAGGGGAGTTTAATTTCACCCCTCCACTTT
once	TRBV29-1	TRBJ1-1	NA	CSVPTMNTEAFF	TGCAGCGTTCCGACAATGAACACTGAAGCTTTCTTT
NA	TRBV27	TRBJ2-3	NA	CASSPTSQSTDTQYF	TGTGCCAGCAGTCCCACATCCCAGAGCACAGATACGCAGTATTTT
once	TRBV15	TRBJ1-1	NA	CATSILGQQNTEAFF	TGTGCCACCAGCATCCTCGGACAGCAGAACACTGAAGCTTTCTTT
NA	TRBV5-5	TRBJ1-1	NA	CASSLLGDMNTEAFF	TGTGCCAGCAGCCTTCTGGGGGACATGAACACTGAAGCTTTCTTT
NA	TRBV21-1	TRBJ1-1	NA	CASTATEGETEAFF	TGTGCCAGCACCGCAACCGAGGGGGAAACTGAAGCTTTCTTT
NA	TRBV7-8	TRBJ2-4	NA	CASSPSSIQYF	TGTGCCAGCAGCCCCTCGTCTATCCAGTACTTC
NA	TRBV5-1	TRBJ1-1	NA	CASSLVGGGTEAFF	TGCGCCAGCAGCTTGGTCGGGGGAGGTACTGAAGCTTTCTTT
few	TRBV5-6	TRBJ1-6	NA	CASTERAVGWRALHF	TGTGCCAGCACCGAGCGCGCAGTGGGGTGGAGGGCCCTCCACTTT